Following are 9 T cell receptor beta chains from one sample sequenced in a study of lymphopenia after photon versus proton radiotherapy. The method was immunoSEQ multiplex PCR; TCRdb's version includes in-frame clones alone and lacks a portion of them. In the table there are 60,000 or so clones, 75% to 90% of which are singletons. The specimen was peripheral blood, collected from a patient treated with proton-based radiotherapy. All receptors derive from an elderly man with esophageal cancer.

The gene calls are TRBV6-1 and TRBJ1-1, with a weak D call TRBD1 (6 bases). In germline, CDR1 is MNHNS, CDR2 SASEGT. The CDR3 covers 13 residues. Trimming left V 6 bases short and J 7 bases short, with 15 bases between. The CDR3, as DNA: TGTGCCAGCAGGTTAGGACAGATTCTTGAAGCTTTCTTT. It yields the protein CASRLGQILEAFF.

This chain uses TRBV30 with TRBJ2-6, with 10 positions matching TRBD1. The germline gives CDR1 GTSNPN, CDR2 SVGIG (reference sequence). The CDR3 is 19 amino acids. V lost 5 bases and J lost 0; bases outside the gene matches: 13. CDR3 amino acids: CAWFGLLGQGDSGANVLTF. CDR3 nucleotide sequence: TGTGCCTGGTTTGGGCTTCTAGGACAGGGGGACTCTGGGGCCAACGTCCTGACTTTC.

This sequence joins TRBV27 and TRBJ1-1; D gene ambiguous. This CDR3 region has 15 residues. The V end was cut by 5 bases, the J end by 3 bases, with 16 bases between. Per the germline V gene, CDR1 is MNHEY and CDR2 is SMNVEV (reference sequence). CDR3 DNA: TGTGCCAGCAGTCATCGGCCCGGTGGGGACACTGAAGCTTTCTTT. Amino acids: CASSHRPGGDTEAFF.

Here the CDR3 reads CASKLQGALYEQYF. The CDR3 nucleotides read TGTGCCAGCAAACTACAGGGGGCCCTCTACGAGCAGTACTTC. The V gene is TRBV6-5, the J gene TRBJ2-7; 9 bases align to TRBD1. CDR1 MNHEY and CDR2 SVGAGI come from the germline V gene. The V segment lost 7 bases and the J segment 3 bases; nucleotides outside the gene matches: 7. The CDR3 is made up of 14 amino acids.

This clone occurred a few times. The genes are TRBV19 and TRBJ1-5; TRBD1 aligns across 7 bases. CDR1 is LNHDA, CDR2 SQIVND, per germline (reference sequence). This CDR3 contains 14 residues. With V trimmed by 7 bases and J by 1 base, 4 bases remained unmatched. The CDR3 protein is CASTPGQSNQPQHF. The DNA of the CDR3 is TGTGCCAGTACCCCGGGACAGAGCAATCAGCCCCAGCATTTT.

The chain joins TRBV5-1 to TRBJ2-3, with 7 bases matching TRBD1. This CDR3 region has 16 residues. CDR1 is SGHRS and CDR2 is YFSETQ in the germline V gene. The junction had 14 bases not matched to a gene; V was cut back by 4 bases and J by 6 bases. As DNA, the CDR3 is TGCGCCAGCAGCCCCCAGGGGGTATCTGTCGCGGATACGCAGTATTTT. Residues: CASSPQGVSVADTQYF.

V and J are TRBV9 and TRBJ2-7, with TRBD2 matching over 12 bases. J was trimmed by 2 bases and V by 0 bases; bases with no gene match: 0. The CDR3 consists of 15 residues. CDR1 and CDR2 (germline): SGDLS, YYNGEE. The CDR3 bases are TGTGCCAGCAGCGTAGGGACTAGCGGGGCCTACGAGCAGTACTTC. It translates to CASSVGTSGAYEQYF.

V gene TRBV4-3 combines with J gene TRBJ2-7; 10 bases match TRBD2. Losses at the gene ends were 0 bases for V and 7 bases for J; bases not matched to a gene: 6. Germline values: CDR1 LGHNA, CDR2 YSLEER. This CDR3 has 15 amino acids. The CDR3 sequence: CASSQELAGVGEQYF. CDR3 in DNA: TGCGCCAGCAGCCAAGAGCTAGCGGGAGTAGGAGAGCAGTACTTC.

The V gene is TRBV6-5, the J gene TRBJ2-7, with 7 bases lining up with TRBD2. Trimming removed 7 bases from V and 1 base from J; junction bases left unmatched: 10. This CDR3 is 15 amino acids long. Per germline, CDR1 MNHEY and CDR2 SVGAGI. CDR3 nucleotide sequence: TGTGCCAGCAAATCCGGGGGAGGGGCATCCTACGAGCAGTACTTC. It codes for CASKSGGGASYEQYF.